What follows is one TCR beta chain and its context. The data were produced by immunoSEQ multiplex PCR, yet TCRdb's version contains in-frame clones alone and is incomplete. The top ten clones hold roughly 8.8% of a sample with roughly 20,000 clones, about three quarters of them seen once. The sample originates from a study of blood T cell repertoires in COVID-19. Across the whole study: Acute and convalescent COVID-19 samples came from the United States, Italy and Spain.

This CDR3 is built from 17 residues. V was cut by 3 bases and J by 5 bases, with 20 bases left in between. Germline CDR1 ENHRY, CDR2 SYGVKD. The sequenced sample was peripheral blood. This rearrangement joins TRBV10-3 to TRBJ1-3; D is uncertain. The receptor's source is a man between 60 and 70 years old with acute or convalescent COVID-19. This CDR3 reads CAISERSRALERNTIYF. CDR3 DNA sequence: TGTGCCATCAGTGAAAGGAGCAGAGCCCTCGAAAGAAACACCATATATTTT.